This T cell receptor (beta chain) comes out of a study of T-cell reconstitution after alpha-beta-depleted transplantation in children. The CDR3 runs 11 residues. Looked up from germline, CDR1 is DFQATT and CDR2 is SNEGSKA (reference sequence). Trimming shortened V by 8 bases and J by 4 bases, and 10 bases separated the two germline ends. The TCRbeta library was prepared with unique molecular identifiers. TCRdb re-analysed the PCR reads in MiXCR, keeping a single row per CDR3 protein. The table shows fewer than 250,000 distinct CDR3 sequences, with roughly 8.2% occurring only once. General observations from the study: Several hundred expanded graft clones reportedly supplied alpha-beta T cells about two months after transplant. It was surviving recipient T cells and thymic progenitors that gave some patients high TCRbeta diversity at day 60. Newly generated T cells supplied most T-cell counts and diversity one year post-transplant.

This clonotype has ten or more counts. Antigen unknown. The starting material was PBMCs, mostly from graft donor cells, obtained 180 days after TCRalphabeta/CD19-depleted stem cell transplant. This chain joins TRBV20-1 and TRBJ2-3; D is ambiguous. The TCR comes from a male patient younger than 18 who had a stem cell transplant for acute lymphoblastic leukemia, so the T cells may come from the graft donor. The CDR3 DNA reads TGCAGTACAACTTCCCCAGATACGCAGTATTTT. Translating gives CSTTSPDTQYF.